Sequencing of this T cell receptor (beta chain) was carried out in a study of blood T cell repertoires in COVID-19. At the level of the study: Sites across the United States, Italy and Spain contributed samples from acute and convalescent COVID-19. PBMCs, B-cell-depleted T cells, or T cells were the source of the cDNA or gDNA that made up the material.

This CDR3 is built from 19 residues. Germline-derived CDR1 and CDR2 are SGDLS and YYNGEE. With 0 bases removed from V and 2 bases from J, the gap between germline ends came to 23 bases. As originally analysed: Reference gene primer amplification gave nucleated cell count estimates. The protocol was immunoSEQ multiplex PCR, while the TCRdb copy is restricted to in-frame clones and leaves out a portion. V and J calls plus clone size are reproduced from that table; the DNA served to infer D and trimming. This table has around 140,000 clones, roughly 89% appearing once. The sequencing sample was made of peripheral blood. The chain has TRBV9 and TRBJ2-5; maybe TRBD1 (5 bases). The TCR comes from a woman aged 45 to 65 with acute or convalescent COVID-19. DNA of the CDR3: TGTGCCAGCAGCGTAGTAGGGCAGGGAATCCCCCCCACTCAAGAGACCCAGTACTTC. This codes for CASSVVGQGIPPTQETQYF. Together with reference TRBV9 and TRBJ2-5, the CDR3 gives the full variable domain: DSGVTQTPKHLITATGQRVTLRCSPRSGDLSVYWYQQSLDQGLQFLIQYYNGEERAKGNILERFSAQQFPDLHSELNLSSLELGDSALYFCASSVVGQGIPPTQETQYFGPGTRLLVL.